This entry is about one T cell receptor (beta chain). This entry comes from a study of T cells in Graves' hyperthyroidism and ophthalmopathy. The CDR3 contains 14 residues. The germline CDR1 and CDR2 sequences are SQVTM and ANQGSEA. Trimming shortened V by 8 bases and J by 1 base, and 12 bases separated the two germline ends. Amplified regions were TCR beta CDR3 sequences from RNA transcripts. HTBI primers were the set used in a first-round RT-PCR of the TCR CDR3. TCRdb reanalysed the multiplex PCR reads using MiXCR and keeps one entry per CDR3 protein. The sample holds nearly 750,000 distinct CDR3 sequences, 35% seen once.

J is TRBJ2-6 and V is TRBV29-1; D gene unclear. What was sequenced was blood. The receptor's source is a woman between 40 and 50 years old with Graves' hyperthyroidism. The CDR3 DNA is TGCAGCTTGGTGCCCGGGTCTGGGGCCAACGTCCTGACTTTC. It encodes CSLVPGSGANVLTF.